The 13 T cell receptor beta chains given below trace back to one sample, sequenced in a study of brain metastases from non-small cell lung cancer. Profiled with immunoSEQ multiplex PCR; TCRdb holds only in-frame clones, not every one. The data hold about 3,400 clones, with about 95% observed a single time. The sample comprised tumor-adjacent normal tissue. The origin of the receptors is a donor over 35 with non-small cell lung cancer.

To note about this clone: Its ends do not fully match the called genes, so a read error is possible. The chain carries TRBV7-2 and TRBJ2-5, with D perhaps assigned TRBD1 or TRBD2 (7 bases each). Germline V gives CDR1 SGHTA, CDR2 FQGNSA. This CDR3 is built from 16 residues. CDR3 bases: TGTGCCAGCAGCTTAGGGACCAGGGGGGGAATAGAGATCCAGTACTTC. Amino acids: CASSLGTRGGIEIQYF.

This chain joins TRBV11-2 and TRBJ1-1; 7 bases are a match to TRBD1. The V gene end was trimmed by 4 bases and the J gene end by 0 bases; junction bases not matched to a gene: 5. The germline V gene has CDR1 SGHAT and CDR2 FQNNGV. The CDR3 sequence is 15 residues long. CDR3 DNA sequence: TGTGCCAGCAGCTCCCGGACAGGACTGAACACTGAAGCTTTCTTT. Its protein product is CASSSRTGLNTEAFF. The full variable domain, completed using reference TRBV11-2 and TRBJ1-1, is EAGVAQSPRYKIIEKRQSVAFWCNPISGHATLYWYQQILGQGPKLLIQFQNNGVVDDSQLPKDRFSAERLKGVDSTLKIQPAKLEDSAVYLCASSSRTGLNTEAFFGQGTRLTVV.

The chain joins TRBV5-1 to TRBJ2-1; 15 bases fit TRBD2. Trimming took 5 bases from V and 9 from J; bases not matched to a gene: 9. From germline, CDR1 is SGHRS and CDR2 YFSETQ. This CDR3 has 16 amino acids. The CDR3 DNA is TGCGCCAGCAGTTGGACTAGCGGGAGGGCTGCAAGTGAGCAGTTCTTC. Amino acids: CASSWTSGRAASEQFF.

The gene calls are TRBV27 and TRBJ2-1; 10 nucleotides line up with TRBD2. The germline gives CDR1 MNHEY, CDR2 SMNVEV (reference sequence). The CDR3 is 16 amino acids. V lost 5 bases and J lost 8; bases outside the gene matches: 12. The CDR3 loop reads CASSPSSGSFRDEQFF. Written as DNA, the CDR3 is TGTGCCAGCAGTCCTTCTAGCGGGAGTTTTCGTGATGAGCAGTTCTTC.

This clone came up a few times. V gene TRBV3-1 (or the pseudogene TRBV3-2) combines with J gene TRBJ1-1; D is perhaps TRBD1 (6 bases). Trimming took 8 bases from V and 9 from J, leaving 13 bases between them. This CDR3 contains 11 residues. The germline V gene encodes CDR1 LGHDT and CDR2 YNNKEL (reference sequence). CDR3 coding DNA: TGTGCCAGCCAAGGGACAAGTAAAGCTTTCTTT. Protein sequence: CASQGTSKAFF.

The CDR3 DNA follows: TGTGCCAGCAGTTTACCTAGCGAGAGCCCCTACGAGCAGTACTTC. Amino acids: CASSLPSESPYEQYF. The V gene is TRBV28, the J gene TRBJ2-7; D is possibly TRBD2 (6 bases). The CDR3 is made up of 15 amino acids. In germline, CDR1 is MDHEN, CDR2 SYDVKM. V was pared by 2 bases and J by 2 bases, with 13 bases between. Full variable domain (rest looked up from reference TRBV28 and TRBJ2-7): DVKVTQSSRYLVKRTGEKVFLECVQDMDHENMFWYRQDPGLGLRLIYFSYDVKMKEKGDIPEGYSVSREKKERFSLILESASTNQTSMYLCASSLPSESPYEQYFGPGTRLTVT.

V and J are TRBV30 and TRBJ1-2; D gene unclear. Trimming left V 3 bases short and J 4 bases short, with 6 bases between. The CDR3 runs 11 residues. Germline loops: CDR1 GTSNPN, CDR2 SVGIG (reference sequence). CDR3 amino acids: CAWRDSYGYTF. The CDR3 DNA reads TGTGCCTGGAGAGATTCCTATGGCTACACCTTC. Variable domain in full (rest from reference TRBV30 and TRBJ1-2): SQTIHQWPATLVQPVGSPLSLECTVEGTSNPNLYWYRQAAGRGLQLLFYSVGIGQISSEVPQNLSASRPQDRQFILSSKKLLLSDSGFYLCAWRDSYGYTFGSGTRLTVV.

This clone has just a few counts. This rearrangement joins TRBV4-3 to TRBJ1-5; D not resolved. The CDR3 contains 13 residues. Trimming stripped 0 bases from V and 4 bases from J, with 4 bases between. Looked up from germline, CDR1 is LGHNA and CDR2 is YSLEER. The CDR3 reads CASSQDRNQPQHF. Written as DNA, the CDR3 is TGCGCCAGCAGCCAAGATCGGAATCAGCCCCAGCATTTT.

The rearrangement uses TRBV27 and TRBJ1-1; D is possibly TRBD1 (6 bases). This CDR3 is built from 15 residues. The V end lost 1 base, the J end lost 5 bases, and 14 bases lay between the germline ends. Looked up from germline, CDR1 is MNHEY and CDR2 is SMNVEV (reference sequence). The CDR3 loop reads CASSLYAGAGTEAFF. CDR3 sequence (DNA): TGTGCCAGCAGTTTATACGCGGGGGCTGGGACTGAAGCTTTCTTT.

The CDR3 is CAWSAARIGAQYF. The CDR3 DNA sequence: TGTGCCTGGAGCGCGGCAAGGATAGGGGCGCAGTATTTT. V gene TRBV30 combines with J gene TRBJ2-3, with D possibly being TRBD1 (5 bases). The CDR3 has 13 amino acids. Trimming took 3 bases from V and 10 from J, leaving 17 bases between them. Per germline, CDR1 GTSNPN and CDR2 SVGIG (reference sequence).

V is TRBV19 and J is TRBJ2-1; TRBD2 matches at 11 bases. Germline values: CDR1 LNHDA, CDR2 SQIVND (reference sequence). The ends lost 4 bases at V and 4 bases at J; junction bases unmatched: 3. The CDR3 spans 15 residues. CDR3 region: CASSTSGRPYNEQFF. The CDR3 nucleotides are TGTGCCAGTAGTACTAGCGGGAGGCCTTACAATGAGCAGTTCTTC.

V gene TRBV6-2 or TRBV6-3 combines with J gene TRBJ2-5; TRBD2 agrees at 8 bases. V was pared by 0 bases and J by 5 bases, with 11 bases of the junction left unmatched. The CDR3 runs to 17 residues. The germline V gene encodes CDR1 MNHEY and CDR2 SVGEGT. The CDR3 reads CASSYSMGLAGGETQYF. In DNA form, the CDR3 reads TGTGCCAGCAGTTACTCGATGGGGCTAGCGGGTGGGGAGACCCAGTACTTC.

The genes are TRBV29-1 and TRBJ1-4; D is unclear. Germline loops: CDR1 SQVTM, CDR2 ANQGSEA. Trimming left V 6 bases short and J 7 bases short, with 18 bases between. The CDR3 covers 14 residues. CDR3 sequence: CSVLPLASGEKLFF. CDR3 in DNA: TGCAGCGTCCTCCCTTTGGCCTCGGGTGAAAAACTGTTTTTT.